The clone carrying this TCR beta chain has at least ten counts. There were TCR beta CDR3 regions amplified from RNA transcripts. First-round RT-PCR with HTBI primers amplified the TCR CDR3 region. Via MiXCR, TCRdb re-called the multiplex PCR reads, giving one row per CDR3 protein. The sample carries approximately 600,000 distinct CDR3 sequences, around 20% recorded once. These data originate in a study of T cells in Graves' hyperthyroidism and ophthalmopathy. At least 3 on the Clinical Activity Score was recorded for ophthalmopathy patients, who also had NOSPECS grade at least 4 and duration under 3 months. Exclusion followed for patients with uncontrolled infection, other autoimmune disease, pregnancy or lactation. PBMCs were sourced from 9 to 10 ml fresh peripheral blood. This sequence originates from a man aged 25 to 40 with Graves' ophthalmopathy. Sequenced sample: blood.

CDR3 amino acids: CASTFSGRLNTEAFF. The DNA for the CDR3 is TGTGCCAGCACCTTTTCGGGACGGTTGAACACTGAAGCTTTCTTT. The rearrangement links TRBV28 to TRBJ1-1; tentative D call: TRBD1 (5 bases). V lost 7 bases, J lost 0 bases, and 15 bases lay in between. Germline CDR1 is MDHEN and CDR2 is SYDVKM. The CDR3 is 15 amino acids.